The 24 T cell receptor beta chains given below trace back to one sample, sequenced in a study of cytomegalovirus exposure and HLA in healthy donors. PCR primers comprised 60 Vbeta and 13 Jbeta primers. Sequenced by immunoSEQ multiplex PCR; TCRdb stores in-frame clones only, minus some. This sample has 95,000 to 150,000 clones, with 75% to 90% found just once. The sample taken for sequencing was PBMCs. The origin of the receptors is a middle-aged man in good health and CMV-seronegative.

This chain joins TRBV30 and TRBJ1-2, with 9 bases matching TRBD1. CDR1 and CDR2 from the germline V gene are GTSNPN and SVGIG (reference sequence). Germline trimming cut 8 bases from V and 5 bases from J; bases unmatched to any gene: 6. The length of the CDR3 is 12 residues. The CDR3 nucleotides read TGTGCCGCCTCCGGGACAGGGTATGGCTACACCTTC. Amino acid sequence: CAASGTGYGYTF.

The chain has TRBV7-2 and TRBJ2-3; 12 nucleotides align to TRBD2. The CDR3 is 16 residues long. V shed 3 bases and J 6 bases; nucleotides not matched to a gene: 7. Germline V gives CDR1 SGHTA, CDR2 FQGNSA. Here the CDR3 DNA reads TGTGCCAGCAGCTTGCTAGCGGGGGGGCCGTTGGATACGCAGTATTTT. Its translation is CASSLLAGGPLDTQYF.

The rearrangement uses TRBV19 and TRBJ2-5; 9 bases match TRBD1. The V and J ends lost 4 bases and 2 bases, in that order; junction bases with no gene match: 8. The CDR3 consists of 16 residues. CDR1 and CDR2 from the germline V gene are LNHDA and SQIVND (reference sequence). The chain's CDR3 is CASSTRQGEYQETQYF. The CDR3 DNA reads TGTGCCAGTAGTACCCGACAGGGGGAGTATCAAGAGACCCAGTACTTC.

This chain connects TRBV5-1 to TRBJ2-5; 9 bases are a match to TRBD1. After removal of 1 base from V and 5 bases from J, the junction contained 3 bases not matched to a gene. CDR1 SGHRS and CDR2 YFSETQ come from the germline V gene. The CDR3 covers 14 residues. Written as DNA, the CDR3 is TGCGCCAGCAGCTTGACAGGGGGCCGGGAGACCCAGTACTTC. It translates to CASSLTGGRETQYF.

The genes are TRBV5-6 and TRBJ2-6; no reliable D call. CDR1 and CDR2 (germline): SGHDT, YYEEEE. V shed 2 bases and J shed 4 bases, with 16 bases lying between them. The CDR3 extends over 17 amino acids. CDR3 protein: CASSFVGSPAGANVLTF. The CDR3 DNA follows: TGTGCCAGCAGCTTCGTAGGTAGCCCGGCCGGGGCCAACGTCCTGACTTTC.

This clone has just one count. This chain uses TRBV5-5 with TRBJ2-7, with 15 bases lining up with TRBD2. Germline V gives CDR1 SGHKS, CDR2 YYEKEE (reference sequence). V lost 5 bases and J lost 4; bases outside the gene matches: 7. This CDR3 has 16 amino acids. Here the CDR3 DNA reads TGTGCCAGCAGAGCGGGACTAGCGGGAGGTGGTTACGAGCAGTACTTC. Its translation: CASRAGLAGGGYEQYF.

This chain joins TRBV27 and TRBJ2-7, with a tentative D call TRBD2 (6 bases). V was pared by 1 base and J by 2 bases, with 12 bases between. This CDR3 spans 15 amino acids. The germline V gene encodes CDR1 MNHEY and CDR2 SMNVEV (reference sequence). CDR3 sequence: CASSLFLGEAYEQYF. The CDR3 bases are TGTGCCAGCAGTTTATTCCTAGGGGAGGCCTACGAGCAGTACTTC.

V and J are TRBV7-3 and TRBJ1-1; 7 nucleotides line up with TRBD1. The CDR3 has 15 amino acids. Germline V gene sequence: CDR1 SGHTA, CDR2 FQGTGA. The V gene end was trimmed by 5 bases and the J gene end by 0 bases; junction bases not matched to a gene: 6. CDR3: CASSPAGQMNTEAFF. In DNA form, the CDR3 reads TGTGCCAGCAGCCCTGCGGGACAGATGAACACTGAAGCTTTCTTT.

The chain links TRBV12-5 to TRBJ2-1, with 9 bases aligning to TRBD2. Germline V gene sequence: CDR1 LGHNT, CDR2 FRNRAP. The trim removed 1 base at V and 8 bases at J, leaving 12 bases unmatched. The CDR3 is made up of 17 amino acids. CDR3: CASGLGQLAGSGYEQFF. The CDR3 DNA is TGTGCTAGTGGTTTGGGGCAACTAGCGGGCTCGGGCTATGAGCAGTTCTTC.

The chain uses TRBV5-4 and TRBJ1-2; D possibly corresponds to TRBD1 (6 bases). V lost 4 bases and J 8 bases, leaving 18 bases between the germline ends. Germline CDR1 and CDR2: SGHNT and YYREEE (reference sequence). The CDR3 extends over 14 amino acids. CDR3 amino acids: CASSLQQGAGGYTF. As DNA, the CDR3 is TGTGCCAGCAGCCTTCAACAGGGAGCTGGCGGCTACACCTTC.

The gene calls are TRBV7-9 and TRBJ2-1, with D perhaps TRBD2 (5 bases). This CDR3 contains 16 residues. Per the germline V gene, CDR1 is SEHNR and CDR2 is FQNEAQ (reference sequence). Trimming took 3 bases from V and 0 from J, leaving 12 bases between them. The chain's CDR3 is CASSFLVGSSYNEQFF. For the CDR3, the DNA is TGTGCCAGCAGCTTCCTGGTGGGGAGCTCCTACAATGAGCAGTTCTTC.

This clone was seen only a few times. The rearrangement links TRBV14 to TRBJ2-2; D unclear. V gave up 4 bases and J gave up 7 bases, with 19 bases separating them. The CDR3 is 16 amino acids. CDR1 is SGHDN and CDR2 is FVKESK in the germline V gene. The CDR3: CASSPFTTTLIGELFF. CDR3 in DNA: TGTGCCAGCAGCCCGTTCACTACCACTTTGATCGGGGAGCTGTTTTTT.

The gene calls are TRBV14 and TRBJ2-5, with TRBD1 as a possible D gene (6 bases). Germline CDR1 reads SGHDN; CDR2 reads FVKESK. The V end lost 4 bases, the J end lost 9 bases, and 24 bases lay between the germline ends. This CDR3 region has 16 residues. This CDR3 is CASSLYLGASLESQYF. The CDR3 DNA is TGTGCCAGCAGCCTATACCTGGGGGCTAGCTTGGAGTCCCAGTACTTC.

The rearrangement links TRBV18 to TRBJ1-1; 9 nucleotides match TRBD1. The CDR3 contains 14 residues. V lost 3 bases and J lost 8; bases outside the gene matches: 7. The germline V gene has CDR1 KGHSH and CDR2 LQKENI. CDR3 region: CASSPPGQGREAFF. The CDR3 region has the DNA TGTGCCAGCTCACCCCCAGGACAGGGGCGAGAAGCTTTCTTT.

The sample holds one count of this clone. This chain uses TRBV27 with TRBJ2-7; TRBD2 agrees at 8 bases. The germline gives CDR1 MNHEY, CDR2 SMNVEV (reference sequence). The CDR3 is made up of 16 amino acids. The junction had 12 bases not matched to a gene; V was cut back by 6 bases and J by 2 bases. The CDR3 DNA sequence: TGTGCCAGCAGCCCCCTCCCCGGGACTAGTGCCTACGAGCAGTACTTC. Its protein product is CASSPLPGTSAYEQYF.

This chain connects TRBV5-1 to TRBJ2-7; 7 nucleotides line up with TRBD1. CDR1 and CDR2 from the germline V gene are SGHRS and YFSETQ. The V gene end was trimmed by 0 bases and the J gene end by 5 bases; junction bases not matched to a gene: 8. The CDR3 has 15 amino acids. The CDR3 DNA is TGCGCCAGCAGCTTGGCGGGTGACAGGGCCCACGAGCAGTACTTC. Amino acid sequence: CASSLAGDRAHEQYF. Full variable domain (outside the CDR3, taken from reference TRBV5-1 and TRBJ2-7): KAGVTQTPRYLIKTRGQQVTLSCSPISGHRSVSWYQQTPGQGLQFLFEYFSETQRNKGNFPGRFSGRQFSNSRSEMNVSTLELGDSALYLCASSLAGDRAHEQYFGPGTRLTVT.

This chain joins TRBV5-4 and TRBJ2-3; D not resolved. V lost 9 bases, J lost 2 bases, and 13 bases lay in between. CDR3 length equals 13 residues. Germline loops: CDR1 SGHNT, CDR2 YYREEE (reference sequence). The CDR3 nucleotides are TGTGCCACCTCGTTCCCTAACACAGATACGCAGTATTTT. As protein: CATSFPNTDTQYF.

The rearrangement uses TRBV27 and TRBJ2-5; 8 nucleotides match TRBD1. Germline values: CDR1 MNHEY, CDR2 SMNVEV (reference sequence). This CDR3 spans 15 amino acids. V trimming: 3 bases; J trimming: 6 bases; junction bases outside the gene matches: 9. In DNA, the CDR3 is TGTGCCAGCAGTTTCGGACAGGGAAGAGAAAAGACCCAGTACTTC. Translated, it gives CASSFGQGREKTQYF.

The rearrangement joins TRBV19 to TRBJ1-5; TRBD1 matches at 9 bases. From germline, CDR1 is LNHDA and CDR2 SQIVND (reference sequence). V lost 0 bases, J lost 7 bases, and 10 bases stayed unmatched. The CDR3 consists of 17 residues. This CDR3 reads CASSIEDDRGTGQPQHF. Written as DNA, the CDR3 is TGTGCCAGTAGTATAGAGGACGACAGGGGGACGGGACAGCCCCAGCATTTT.

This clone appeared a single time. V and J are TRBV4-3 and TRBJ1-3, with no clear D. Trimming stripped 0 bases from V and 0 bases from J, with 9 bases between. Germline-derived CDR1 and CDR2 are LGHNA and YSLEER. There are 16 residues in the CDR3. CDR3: CASSQEVEISGNTIYF. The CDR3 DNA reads TGCGCCAGCAGCCAAGAGGTAGAGATCTCTGGAAACACCATATATTTT.

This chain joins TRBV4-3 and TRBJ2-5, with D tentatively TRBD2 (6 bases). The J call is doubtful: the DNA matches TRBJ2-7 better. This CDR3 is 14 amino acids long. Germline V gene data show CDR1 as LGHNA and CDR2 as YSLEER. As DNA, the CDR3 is TGCGCCAGCAGCCAAGGGCGGGGAGGTTACGAGCAGTACTTC. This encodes CASSQGRGGYEQYF.

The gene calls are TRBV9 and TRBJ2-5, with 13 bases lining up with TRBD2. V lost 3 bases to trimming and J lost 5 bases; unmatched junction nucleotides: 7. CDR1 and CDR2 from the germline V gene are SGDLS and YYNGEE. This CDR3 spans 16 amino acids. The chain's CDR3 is CASSARTSGSRETQYF. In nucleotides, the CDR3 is TGTGCCAGCAGCGCACGGACTAGCGGGAGTCGTGAGACCCAGTACTTC.

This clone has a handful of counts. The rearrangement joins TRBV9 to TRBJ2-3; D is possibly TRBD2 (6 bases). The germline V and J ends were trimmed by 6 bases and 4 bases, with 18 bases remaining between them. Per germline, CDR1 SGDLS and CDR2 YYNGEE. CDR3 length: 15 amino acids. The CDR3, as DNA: TGTGCCAGCACCGTCTCCGGGAGTTGGTCAGATACGCAGTATTTT. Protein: CASTVSGSWSDTQYF.

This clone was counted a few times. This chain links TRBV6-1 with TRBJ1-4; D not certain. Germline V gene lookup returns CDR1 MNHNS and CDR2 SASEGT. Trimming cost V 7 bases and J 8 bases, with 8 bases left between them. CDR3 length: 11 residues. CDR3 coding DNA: TGTGCCAGCATTTCTCAGGAAAAACTGTTTTTT. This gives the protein CASISQEKLFF.